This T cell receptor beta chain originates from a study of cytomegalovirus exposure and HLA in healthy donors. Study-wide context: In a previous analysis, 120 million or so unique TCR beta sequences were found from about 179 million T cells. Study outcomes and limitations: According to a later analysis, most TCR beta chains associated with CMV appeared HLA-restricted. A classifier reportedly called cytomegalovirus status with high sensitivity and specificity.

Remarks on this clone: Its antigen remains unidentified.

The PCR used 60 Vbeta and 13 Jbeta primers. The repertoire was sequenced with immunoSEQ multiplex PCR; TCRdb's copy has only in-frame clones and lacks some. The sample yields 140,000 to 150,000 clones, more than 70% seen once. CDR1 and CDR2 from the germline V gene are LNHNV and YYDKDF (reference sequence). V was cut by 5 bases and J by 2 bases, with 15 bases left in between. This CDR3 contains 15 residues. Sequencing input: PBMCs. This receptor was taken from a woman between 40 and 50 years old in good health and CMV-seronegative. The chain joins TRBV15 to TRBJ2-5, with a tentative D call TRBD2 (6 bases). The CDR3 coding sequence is TGTGCCACCAGCGAATCGGGGGAGGAACAAGAGACCCAGTACTTC. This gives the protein CATSESGEEQETQYF.